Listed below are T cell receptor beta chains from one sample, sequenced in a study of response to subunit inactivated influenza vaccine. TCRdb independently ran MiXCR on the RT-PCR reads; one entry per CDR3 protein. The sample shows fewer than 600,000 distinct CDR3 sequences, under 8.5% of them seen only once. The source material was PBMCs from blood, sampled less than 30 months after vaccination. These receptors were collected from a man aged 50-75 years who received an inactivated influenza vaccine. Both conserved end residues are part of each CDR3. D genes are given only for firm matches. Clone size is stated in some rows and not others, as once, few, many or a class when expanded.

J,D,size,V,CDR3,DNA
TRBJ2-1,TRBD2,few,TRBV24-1,CATSDLQREGSSYNEQFF,TGTGCCACCAGTGATTTACAGCGGGAGGGTAGCTCCTACAATGAGCAGTTCTTC
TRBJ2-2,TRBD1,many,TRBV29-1,CSVDRTGTNTGELFF,TGCAGCGTCGATAGGACAGGGACGAACACCGGGGAGCTGTTTTTT
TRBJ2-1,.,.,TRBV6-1,CASSEALASVQSYEQFF,TGTGCCAGCAGTGAAGCGCTGGCTAGCGTACAAAGCTATGAGCAGTTCTTC
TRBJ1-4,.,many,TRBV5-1,CASRRQNNEKLFF,TGCGCCAGCAGACGACAGAATAATGAAAAACTGTTTTTT
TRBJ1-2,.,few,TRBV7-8,CASGSGKYTF,TGTGCCAGCGGTTCAGGGAAATACACCTTC
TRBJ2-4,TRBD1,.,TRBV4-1,CASSQGLGQGAYIQYF,TGCGCCAGCAGCCAAGGACTGGGACAGGGGGCATACATTCAGTACTTC
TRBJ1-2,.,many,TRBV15,CATSPGTQDYGYTF,TGTGCCACCTCTCCTGGGACCCAAGACTATGGCTACACCTTC
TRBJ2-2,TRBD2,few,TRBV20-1,CSAAGVGTGELFF,TGCAGTGCGGCGGGAGTAGGGACCGGGGAGCTGTTTTTT
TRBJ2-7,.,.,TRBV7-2,CASSSYGVGNYEQYF,TGTGCCAGCAGCTCCTATGGGGTGGGGAACTACGAGCAGTACTTC
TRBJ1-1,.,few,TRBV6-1,CASSRGTGTEAFF,TGTGCCAGCAGCCGAGGGACGGGCACTGAAGCTTTCTTT
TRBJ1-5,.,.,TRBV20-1,CSATGAGWSQPQHF,TGCAGTGCTACAGGGGCGGGATGGAGTCAGCCCCAGCATTTT
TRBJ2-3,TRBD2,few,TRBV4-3,CASSQESGRADTQYF,TGCGCCAGCAGCCAAGAATCCGGGAGGGCAGATACGCAGTATTTT
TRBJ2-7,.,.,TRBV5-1,CASSLDLAGYEQYF,TGCGCCAGCAGCTTGGATCTAGCAGGCTACGAGCAGTACTTC
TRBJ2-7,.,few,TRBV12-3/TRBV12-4,CASSYNPDPYEQYF,TGTGCCAGCAGTTATAACCCTGATCCCTACGAGCAGTACTTC
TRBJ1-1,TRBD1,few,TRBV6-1,CASSVTGGVTEAFF,TGTGCCAGCAGTGTGACAGGGGGCGTCACTGAAGCTTTCTTT
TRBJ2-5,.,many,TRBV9,CASSVGTLGQETQYF,TGTGCCAGCAGCGTAGGAACCTTGGGGCAAGAGACCCAGTACTTC
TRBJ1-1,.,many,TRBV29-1,CSVSRDWSKAFF,TGCAGCGTTTCGAGGGATTGGAGCAAGGCTTTCTTT